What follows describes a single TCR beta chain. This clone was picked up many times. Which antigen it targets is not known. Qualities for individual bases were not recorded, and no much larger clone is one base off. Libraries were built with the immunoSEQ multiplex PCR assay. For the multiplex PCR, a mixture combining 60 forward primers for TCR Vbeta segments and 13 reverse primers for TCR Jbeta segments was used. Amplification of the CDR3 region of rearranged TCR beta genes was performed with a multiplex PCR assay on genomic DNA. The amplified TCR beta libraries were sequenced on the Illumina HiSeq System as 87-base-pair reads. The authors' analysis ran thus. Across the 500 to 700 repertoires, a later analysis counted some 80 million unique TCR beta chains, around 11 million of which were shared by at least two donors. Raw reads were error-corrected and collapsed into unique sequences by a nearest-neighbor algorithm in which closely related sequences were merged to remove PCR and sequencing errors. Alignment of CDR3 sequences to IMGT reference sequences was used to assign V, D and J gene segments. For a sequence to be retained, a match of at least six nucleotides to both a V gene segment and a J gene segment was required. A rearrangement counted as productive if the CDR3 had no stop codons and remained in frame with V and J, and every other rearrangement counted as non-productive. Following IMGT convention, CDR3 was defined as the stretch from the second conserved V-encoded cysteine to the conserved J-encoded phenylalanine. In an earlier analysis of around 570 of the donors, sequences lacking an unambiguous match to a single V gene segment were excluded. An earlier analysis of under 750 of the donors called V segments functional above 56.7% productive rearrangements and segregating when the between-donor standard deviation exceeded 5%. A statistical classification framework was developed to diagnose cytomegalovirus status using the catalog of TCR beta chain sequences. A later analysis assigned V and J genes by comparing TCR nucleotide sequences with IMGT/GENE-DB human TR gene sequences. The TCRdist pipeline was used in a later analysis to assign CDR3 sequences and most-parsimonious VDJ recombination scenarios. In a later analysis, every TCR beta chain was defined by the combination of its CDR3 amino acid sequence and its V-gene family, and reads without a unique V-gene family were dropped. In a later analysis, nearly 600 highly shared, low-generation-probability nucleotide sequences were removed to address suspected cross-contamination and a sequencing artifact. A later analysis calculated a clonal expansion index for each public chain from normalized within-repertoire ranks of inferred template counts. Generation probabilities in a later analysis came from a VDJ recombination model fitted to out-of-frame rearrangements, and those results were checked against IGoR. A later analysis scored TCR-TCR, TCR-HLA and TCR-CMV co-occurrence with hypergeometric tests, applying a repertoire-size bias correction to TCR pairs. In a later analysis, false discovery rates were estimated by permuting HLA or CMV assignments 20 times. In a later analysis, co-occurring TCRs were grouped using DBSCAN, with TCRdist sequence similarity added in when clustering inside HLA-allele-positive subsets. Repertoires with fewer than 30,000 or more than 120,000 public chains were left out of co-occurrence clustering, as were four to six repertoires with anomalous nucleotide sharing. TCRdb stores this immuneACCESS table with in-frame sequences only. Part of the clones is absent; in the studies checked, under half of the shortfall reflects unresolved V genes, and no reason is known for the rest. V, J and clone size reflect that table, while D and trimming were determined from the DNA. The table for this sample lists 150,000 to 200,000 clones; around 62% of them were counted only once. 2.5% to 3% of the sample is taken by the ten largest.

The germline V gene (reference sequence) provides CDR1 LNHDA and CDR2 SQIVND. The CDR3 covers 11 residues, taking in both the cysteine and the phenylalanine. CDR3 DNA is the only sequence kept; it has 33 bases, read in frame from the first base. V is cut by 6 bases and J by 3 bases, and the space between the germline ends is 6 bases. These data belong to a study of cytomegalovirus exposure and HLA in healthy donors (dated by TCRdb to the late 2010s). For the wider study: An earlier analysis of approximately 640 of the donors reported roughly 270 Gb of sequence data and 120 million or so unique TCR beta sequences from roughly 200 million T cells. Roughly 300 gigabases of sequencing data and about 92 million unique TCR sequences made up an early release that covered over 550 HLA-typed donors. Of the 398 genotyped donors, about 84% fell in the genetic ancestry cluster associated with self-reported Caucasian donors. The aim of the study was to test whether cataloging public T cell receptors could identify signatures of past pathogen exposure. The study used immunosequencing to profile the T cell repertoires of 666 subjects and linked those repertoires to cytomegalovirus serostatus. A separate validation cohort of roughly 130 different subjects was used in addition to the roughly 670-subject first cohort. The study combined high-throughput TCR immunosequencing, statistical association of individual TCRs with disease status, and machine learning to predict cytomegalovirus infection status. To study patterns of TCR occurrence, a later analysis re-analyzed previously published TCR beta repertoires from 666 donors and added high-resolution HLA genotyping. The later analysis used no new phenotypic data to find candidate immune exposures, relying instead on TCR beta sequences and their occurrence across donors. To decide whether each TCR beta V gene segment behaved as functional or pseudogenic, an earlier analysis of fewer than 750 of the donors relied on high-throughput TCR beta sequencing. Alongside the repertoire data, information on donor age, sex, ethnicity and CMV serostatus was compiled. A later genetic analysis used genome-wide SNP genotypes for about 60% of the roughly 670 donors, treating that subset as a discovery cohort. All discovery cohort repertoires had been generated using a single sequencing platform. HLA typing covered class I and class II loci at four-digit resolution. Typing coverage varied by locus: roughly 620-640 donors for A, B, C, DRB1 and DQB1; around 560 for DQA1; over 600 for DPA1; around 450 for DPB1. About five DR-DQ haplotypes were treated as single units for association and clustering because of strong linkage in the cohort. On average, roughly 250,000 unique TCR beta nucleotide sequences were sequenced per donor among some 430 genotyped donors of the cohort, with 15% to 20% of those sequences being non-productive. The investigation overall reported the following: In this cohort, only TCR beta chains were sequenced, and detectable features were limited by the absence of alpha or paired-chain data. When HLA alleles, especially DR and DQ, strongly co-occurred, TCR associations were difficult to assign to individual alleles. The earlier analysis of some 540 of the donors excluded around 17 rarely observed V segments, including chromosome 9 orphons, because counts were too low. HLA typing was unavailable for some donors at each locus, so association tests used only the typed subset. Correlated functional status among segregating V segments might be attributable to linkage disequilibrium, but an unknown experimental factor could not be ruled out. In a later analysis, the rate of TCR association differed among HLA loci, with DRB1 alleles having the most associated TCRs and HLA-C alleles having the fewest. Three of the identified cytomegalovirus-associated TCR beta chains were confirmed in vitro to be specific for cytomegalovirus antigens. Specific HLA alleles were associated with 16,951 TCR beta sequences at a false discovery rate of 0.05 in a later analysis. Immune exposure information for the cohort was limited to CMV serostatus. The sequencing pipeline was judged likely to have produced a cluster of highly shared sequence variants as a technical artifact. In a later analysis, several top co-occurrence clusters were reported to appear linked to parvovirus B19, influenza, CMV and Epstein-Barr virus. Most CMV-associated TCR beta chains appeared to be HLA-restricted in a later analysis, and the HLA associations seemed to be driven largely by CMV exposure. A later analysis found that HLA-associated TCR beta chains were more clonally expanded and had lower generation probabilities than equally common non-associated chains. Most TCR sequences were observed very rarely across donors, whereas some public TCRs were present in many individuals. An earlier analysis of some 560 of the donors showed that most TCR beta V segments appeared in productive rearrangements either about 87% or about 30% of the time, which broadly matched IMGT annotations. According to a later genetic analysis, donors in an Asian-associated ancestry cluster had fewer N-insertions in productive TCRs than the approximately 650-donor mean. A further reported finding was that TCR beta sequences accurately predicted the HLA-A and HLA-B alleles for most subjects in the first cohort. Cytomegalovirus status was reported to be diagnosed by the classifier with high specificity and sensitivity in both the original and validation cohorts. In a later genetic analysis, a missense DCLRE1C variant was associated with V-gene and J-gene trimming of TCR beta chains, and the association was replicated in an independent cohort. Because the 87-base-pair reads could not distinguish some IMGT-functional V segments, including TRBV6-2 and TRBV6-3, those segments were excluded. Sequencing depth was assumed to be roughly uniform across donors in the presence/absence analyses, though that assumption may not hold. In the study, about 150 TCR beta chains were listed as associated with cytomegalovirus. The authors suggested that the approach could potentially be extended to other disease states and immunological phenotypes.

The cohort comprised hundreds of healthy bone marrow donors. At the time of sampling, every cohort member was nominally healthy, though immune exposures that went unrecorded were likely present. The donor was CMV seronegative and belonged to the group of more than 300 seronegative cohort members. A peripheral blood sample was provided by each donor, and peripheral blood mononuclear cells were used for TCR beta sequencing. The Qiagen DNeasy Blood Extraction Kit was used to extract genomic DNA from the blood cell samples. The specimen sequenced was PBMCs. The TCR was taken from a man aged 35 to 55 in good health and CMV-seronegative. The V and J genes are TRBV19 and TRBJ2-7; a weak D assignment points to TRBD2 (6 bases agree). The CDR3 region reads CASRGGYEQYF. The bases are TGTGCCAGTAGGGGAGGCTACGAGCAGTACTTC. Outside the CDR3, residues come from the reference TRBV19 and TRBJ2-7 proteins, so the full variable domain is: DGGITQSPKYLFRKEGQNVTLSCEQNLNHDAMYWYRQDPGQGLRLIYYSQIVNDFQKGDIAEGYSVSREKKESFPLTVTSAQKNPTAFYLCASRGGYEQYFGPGTRLTVT.